This entry concerns a single T cell receptor beta chain. Ages ranged from about 18 to 89 years, with residence in about 24 US areas. Cohort assignment relied on participant-reported clinical history. Recovery among Cohort 3 donors was established by two negative PCRs, clearance, or symptom resolution. The sample originates from a study of blood T cell repertoires in COVID-19. Study in general: The cDNA or gDNA used as material had been derived from T cells, B-cell-depleted T cells, or PBMCs.

Profiling relied on immunoSEQ multiplex PCR, and the TCRdb table lists in-frame clones only, not all of them. The sample has about 270,000 clones; roughly 90% are singletons. The sequenced sample consisted of PBMCs or T cells enriched from blood (not recorded which). The TCR was taken from a woman aged 50 to 60 who had recovered from COVID-19.

The CDR3 DNA reads TGTGCCAGCAGCCTTTTCGACAGGGGCACTGAAGCTTTCTTT. Amino acid sequence: CASSLFDRGTEAFF. The chain is built from TRBV28 and TRBJ1-1, with 8 nucleotides matching TRBD1. This CDR3 has 14 amino acids. CDR1 is MDHEN and CDR2 is SYDVKM in the germline V gene. V shed 6 bases, J shed 4 bases, and the junction held 7 bases outside the gene matches.